This T cell receptor beta chain was retrieved from a study of PD-1 blockade in classical Hodgkin lymphoma. Points from the study as a whole: With respect to the repertoire differences, their causes, possibly disease activity or prior therapy, remain undefined. Reports indicated that newly diagnosed patients had lower baseline TCR diversity than healthy donors did.

This clone is a singleton in its sample. Its target is not known. Described time point: newly diagnosed, previously untreated cHL patient sample. Comparison used PBMCs from newly diagnosed, untreated classical Hodgkin lymphoma. V was pared by 0 bases and J by 7 bases, with 10 bases between. Germline CDR1 and CDR2: LGHNA and YSLEER. The CDR3 has 14 residues. The data were produced by immunoSEQ multiplex PCR, yet TCRdb's version contains in-frame clones alone and is incomplete. The sample holds approximately 30,000 clones; roughly 92% are singletons and the top ten take 3.8%. This TCR was recovered from a human donor with classical Hodgkin lymphoma. Sequencing input: peripheral blood mononuclear cells (PBMCs). This rearrangement joins TRBV4-3 to TRBJ1-5; D may be TRBD1 (6 bases). DNA of the CDR3: TGCGCCAGCAGCCAAGATCAAGGGGGACAGCCCCAGCATTTT. Its translation is CASSQDQGGQPQHF.